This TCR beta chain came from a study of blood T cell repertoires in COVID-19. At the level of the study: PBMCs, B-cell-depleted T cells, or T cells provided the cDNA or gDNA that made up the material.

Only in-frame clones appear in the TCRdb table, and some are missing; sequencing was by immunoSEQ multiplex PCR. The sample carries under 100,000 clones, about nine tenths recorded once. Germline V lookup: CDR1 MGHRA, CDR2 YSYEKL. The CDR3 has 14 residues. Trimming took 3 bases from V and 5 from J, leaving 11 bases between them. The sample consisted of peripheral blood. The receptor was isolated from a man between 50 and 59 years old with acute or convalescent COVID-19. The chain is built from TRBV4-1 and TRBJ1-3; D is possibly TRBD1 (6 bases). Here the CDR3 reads CASSQGASRNTIYF. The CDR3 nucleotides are TGCGCCAGCAGCCAGGGGGCATCTAGAAACACCATATATTTT.